Listed below are T cell receptor beta chains from one sample, sequenced in a study of T cells in Graves' hyperthyroidism and ophthalmopathy. TCRdb ran MiXCR on the multiplex PCR reads and lists one entry per CDR3 protein. The table has approximately 420,000 distinct CDR3 sequences, roughly an eighth seen once. Material: blood. The origin of the receptors is a woman aged 18 to 35 with Graves' hyperthyroidism. Each CDR3 is given with its conserved first and last residue. D genes are given only for firm matches. Not every row has a clone size; where given, it reads once, few, many or a size class.

j_call d_call clone_size v_call cdr3_nt cdr3_aa
TRBJ2-1 TRBD2 many TRBV7-2 TGTGCCAGCAGCTTAGAGGGGACTAGCGGGATCTACAATGAGCAGTTCTTC CASSLEGTSGIYNEQFF
TRBJ2-7 TRBD1 many TRBV11-1 TGTGCCAGCAGCTTAGGCAGGGGGCGGTCCTACGAGCAGTACTTC CASSLGRGRSYEQYF
TRBJ1-4 - - TRBV19 TGTGCCAGTAGTAGGACCCAGACGCGCAACTCAAATGAAAAACTGTTTTTT CASSRTQTRNSNEKLFF
TRBJ2-1 - - TRBV5-1 TGCGCCAGCAGCTTAACAGAGAGCTCCTACAATGAGCAGTTCTTC CASSLTESSYNEQFF
TRBJ2-5 - few TRBV19 TGTGCCAGTAAGGACAGTAACTTAAACCAAGAGACCCAGTACTTC CASKDSNLNQETQYF
TRBJ2-3 - many TRBV20-1 TGCAGTGCTAGGGTAGGATACCCCCGAGGAGATACGCAGTATTTT CSARVGYPRGDTQYF
TRBJ2-5 - - TRBV28 TGTGCCAGCAGTTTACCGAACGGGGAGACCCAGTACTTC CASSLPNGETQYF
TRBJ2-7 TRBD1 few TRBV27 TGTGCCAGCAGTTCCTTCGGGACAGGGGGCGTTTACGAGCAGTACTTC CASSSFGTGGVYEQYF
TRBJ2-1 TRBD2 few TRBV4-1 TGCGCCAGCAGTCGGACTAGCGGGAGGGCCTACGAGAACAATGAGCAGTTCTTC CASSRTSGRAYENNEQFF
TRBJ1-1 TRBD1 - TRBV9 TGTGCCAGCAGCGTAGCCGGGACAGGGGGCTACACTGAAGCTTTCTTT CASSVAGTGGYTEAFF
TRBJ2-7 - many TRBV20-1 TGCAGTGCTAGCATGGGGTCCACCTCCTACGAGCAGTACTTC CSASMGSTSYEQYF
TRBJ2-7 - - TRBV6-1 TGTGCCAGCAGTGAAGGGGATGGGACGGAACTCACCTACGAGCAGTACTTC CASSEGDGTELTYEQYF
TRBJ2-1 - - TRBV5-5 TGTGCCAGCAGCCCTTTCGGGGTTGGAAATGAGCAGTTCTTC CASSPFGVGNEQFF
TRBJ2-2 TRBD1 - TRBV6-1 TGTGCCAGCAGTGAACCGACGACAGGGATAGCCGGGGAGCTGTTTTTT CASSEPTTGIAGELFF
TRBJ2-7 - many TRBV12-5 TGTGCTAGTGGTTTTTTTGCGGGTAGCGAGCAGTACTTC CASGFFAGSEQYF
TRBJ1-2 - many TRBV7-3 TGTGCCAGCAGCTTAACAGGGGGCTATGGCTACACCTTC CASSLTGGYGYTF
TRBJ2-3 TRBD2 - TRBV20-1 TGCAGTGCGCTAATGGGACTAGCGGGAGGGCCGGATACGCAGTATTTT CSALMGLAGGPDTQYF
TRBJ2-6 TRBD1 - TRBV6-2/TRBV6-3 TGTGCCAGAACTTCACCTACCGGGACAGGGGGCTCTGGGGCCAACGTCCTGACTTTC CARTSPTGTGGSGANVLTF
TRBJ2-4 - - TRBV6-2/TRBV6-3 TGTGCCTCCTGGGTGGACATAGCCAAAAACATTCAGTACTTC CASWVDIAKNIQYF
TRBJ2-2 TRBD1 many TRBV12-3/TRBV12-4 TGTGCCAGCAGGAGGACAGGGACCGGGGAGCTGTTTTTT CASRRTGTGELFF
TRBJ2-1 - - TRBV3-1 TGTGCCAGCAGCCAAGTCTTTGTCAGGGATAATGAGCAGTTCTTC CASSQVFVRDNEQFF
TRBJ1-2 TRBD1 - TRBV20-1 TGCAGTGCTCAAGACAGGGAGTTCTTTTATGGCTACACCTTC CSAQDREFFYGYTF
TRBJ2-3 TRBD2 many TRBV5-1 TGCGCCAGCAGCTTTGTAGCGGGAGAGTTCGATACGCAGTATTTT CASSFVAGEFDTQYF
TRBJ2-7 TRBD2 many TRBV29-1 TGCAGCGCCAGGGCAGGACCCGGGGGGGCTTCCTACGAGCAGTACTTC CSARAGPGGASYEQYF
TRBJ1-1 TRBD1 - TRBV29-1 TGCAGCGTTCACCCGACAGGGGGGGGAACTGAAGCTTTCTTT CSVHPTGGGTEAFF
TRBJ2-7 - many TRBV28 TGTGCCAGCAGTTCCCCCCAGAGAGAGGGACTCTCCTACGAGCAGTACTTC CASSSPQREGLSYEQYF
TRBJ1-2 TRBD1 many TRBV12-5 TGTGCTAGTGGACGCAGGACTGATGGGACAGGCAAGTCGGTCGGCTACACCTTC CASGRRTDGTGKSVGYTF
TRBJ2-7 TRBD1 - TRBV20-1 TGCAGTGCTAGTGGGGGTGGGACAGTCTCCTACGAGCAGTACTTC CSASGGGTVSYEQYF
TRBJ1-4 - - TRBV12-5 TGTGCTAGTGGTTTGGTTCTAACAGGGTCCGAAAAACTGTTTTTT CASGLVLTGSEKLFF
TRBJ2-2 TRBD2 few TRBV12-3/TRBV12-4 TGTGCCAGCAGTTTAACAGCGGGGGTCGACACCGGGGAGCTGTTTTTT CASSLTAGVDTGELFF
TRBJ1-1 - many TRBV3-1 TGTGCCAGCAGCCCGACGCGGGGGGCCGGCACTGAAGCTTTCTTT CASSPTRGAGTEAFF
TRBJ1-1 TRBD1 many TRBV15 TGTGCCACCAGCAGAAAAACAGGGGTAGGATTGGGGACTGAAGCTTTCTTT CATSRKTGVGLGTEAFF
TRBJ1-4 - - TRBV18 TGTGCCAGCTCACCACCCGGGGTTACTAATGAAAAACTGTTTTTT CASSPPGVTNEKLFF
TRBJ1-3 - once TRBV5-1 TGCGCCAGCAGCTTGGATGGCTTTGGGGGGGCTAAAGGAAACACCATATATTTT CASSLDGFGGAKGNTIYF
TRBJ2-5 TRBD1 many TRBV15 TGTGCCACCAGCAGAGATGCAGGGACAGGGGTTACAGAGACCCAGTACTTC CATSRDAGTGVTETQYF
TRBJ2-7 TRBD1 many TRBV6-1 TGTGCCAGCAGTTCCGGGACAGGCTACGAGCAGTACTTC CASSSGTGYEQYF
TRBJ2-1 - few TRBV7-9 TGTGCCAGCAGCGCTACTAGCTTGCCGGGCCATGAGCAGTTCTTC CASSATSLPGHEQFF
TRBJ2-1 - - TRBV20-1 TGCAGTGCTAGAGACTCGGCTAGCGCAAGGTTTTACAATGAGCAGTTCTTC CSARDSASARFYNEQFF
TRBJ1-1 TRBD1 many TRBV19 TGTGCCAGTAGTCCAACCCCGGGACAGCGGCCTAACACTGAAGCTTTCTTT CASSPTPGQRPNTEAFF
TRBJ1-2 TRBD1 many TRBV11-1 TGTGCCAGCAGCTTGACAGGGATGAGCTATGGCTACACCTTC CASSLTGMSYGYTF